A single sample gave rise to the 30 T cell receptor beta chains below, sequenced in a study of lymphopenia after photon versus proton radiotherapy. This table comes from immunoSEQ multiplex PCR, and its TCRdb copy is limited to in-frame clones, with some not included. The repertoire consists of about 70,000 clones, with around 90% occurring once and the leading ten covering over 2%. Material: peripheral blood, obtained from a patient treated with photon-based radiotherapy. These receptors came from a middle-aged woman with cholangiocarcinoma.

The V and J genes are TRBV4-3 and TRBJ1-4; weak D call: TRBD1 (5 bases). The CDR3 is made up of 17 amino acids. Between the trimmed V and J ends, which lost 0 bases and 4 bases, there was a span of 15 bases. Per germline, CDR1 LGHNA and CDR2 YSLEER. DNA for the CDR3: TGCGCCAGCAGCCAAGATGGCATATCACAGGATAATGAAAAACTGTTTTTT. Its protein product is CASSQDGISQDNEKLFF.

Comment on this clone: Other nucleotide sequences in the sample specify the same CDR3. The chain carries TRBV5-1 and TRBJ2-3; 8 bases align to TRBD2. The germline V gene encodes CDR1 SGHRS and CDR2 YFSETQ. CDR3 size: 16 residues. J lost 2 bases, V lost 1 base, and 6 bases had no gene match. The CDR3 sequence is CASSLSLAGNTDTQYF. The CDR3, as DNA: TGCGCCAGCAGCTTGTCCTTAGCGGGGAACACAGATACGCAGTATTTT. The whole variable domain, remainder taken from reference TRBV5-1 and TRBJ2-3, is KAGVTQTPRYLIKTRGQQVTLSCSPISGHRSVSWYQQTPGQGLQFLFEYFSETQRNKGNFPGRFSGRQFSNSRSEMNVSTLELGDSALYLCASSLSLAGNTDTQYFGPGTRLTVL.

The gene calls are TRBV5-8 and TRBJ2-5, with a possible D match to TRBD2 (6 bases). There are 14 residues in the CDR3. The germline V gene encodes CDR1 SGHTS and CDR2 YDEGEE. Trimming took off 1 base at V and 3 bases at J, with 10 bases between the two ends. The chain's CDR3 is CASSLWASEETQYF. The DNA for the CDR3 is TGTGCCAGCAGCTTGTGGGCTAGCGAAGAGACCCAGTACTTC.

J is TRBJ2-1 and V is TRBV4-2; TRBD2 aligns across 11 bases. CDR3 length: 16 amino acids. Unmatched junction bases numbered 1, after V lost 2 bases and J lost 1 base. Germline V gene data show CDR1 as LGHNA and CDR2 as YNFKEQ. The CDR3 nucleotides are TGTGCCAGCAGCCAAAGACTAGCGGGGTCCTACAATGAGCAGTTCTTC. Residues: CASSQRLAGSYNEQFF.

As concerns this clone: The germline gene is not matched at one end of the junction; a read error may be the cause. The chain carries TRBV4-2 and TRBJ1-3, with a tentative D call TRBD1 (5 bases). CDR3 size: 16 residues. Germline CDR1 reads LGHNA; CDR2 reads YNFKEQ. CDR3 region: CASSKEGPSSGNTIYF. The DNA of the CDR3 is TGTGCCAGCAGCAAAGAGGGGCCCAGCTCTGGAAACACCATATATTTT.

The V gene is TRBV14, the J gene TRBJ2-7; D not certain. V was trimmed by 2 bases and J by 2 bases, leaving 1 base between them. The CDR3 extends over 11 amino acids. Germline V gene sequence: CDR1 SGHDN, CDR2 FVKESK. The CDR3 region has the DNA TGTGCCAGCAGCCAAACCTACGAGCAGTACTTC. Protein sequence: CASSQTYEQYF.

CDR3 amino acids: CASSLGTRSRYNEQFF. The CDR3 region has the DNA TGTGCCAGCAGCTTAGGAACCCGCAGCCGCTACAATGAGCAGTTCTTC. The chain carries TRBV11-2 and TRBJ2-1; no reliable D call. Germline V gives CDR1 SGHAT, CDR2 FQNNGV. The CDR3 spans 16 residues. The V and J ends lost 1 base and 3 bases respectively, with 13 bases between them.

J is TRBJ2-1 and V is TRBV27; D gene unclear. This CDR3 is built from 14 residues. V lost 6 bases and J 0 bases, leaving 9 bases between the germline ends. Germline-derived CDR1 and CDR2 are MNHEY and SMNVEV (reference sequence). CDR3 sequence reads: CASSASYSYNEQFF. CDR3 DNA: TGTGCCAGCAGCGCTAGTTACTCCTACAATGAGCAGTTCTTC.

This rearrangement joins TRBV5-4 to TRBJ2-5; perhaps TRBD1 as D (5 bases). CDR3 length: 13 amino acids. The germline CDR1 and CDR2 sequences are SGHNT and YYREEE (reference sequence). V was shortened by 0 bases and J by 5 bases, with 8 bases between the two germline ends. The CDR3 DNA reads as TGTGCCAGCAGCTTGGCCAGGGCGGAGACCCAGTACTTC. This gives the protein CASSLARAETQYF.

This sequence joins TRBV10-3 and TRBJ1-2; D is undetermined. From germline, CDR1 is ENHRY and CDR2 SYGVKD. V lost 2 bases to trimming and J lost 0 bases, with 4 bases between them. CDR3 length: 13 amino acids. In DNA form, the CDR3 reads TGTGCCATCAGTGAGCAGACTAACTATGGCTACACCTTC. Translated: CAISEQTNYGYTF.

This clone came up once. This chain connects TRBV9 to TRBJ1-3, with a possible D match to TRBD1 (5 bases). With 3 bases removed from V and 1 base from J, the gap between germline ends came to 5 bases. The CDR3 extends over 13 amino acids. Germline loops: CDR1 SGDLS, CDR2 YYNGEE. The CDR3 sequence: CASSAGSGNTIYF. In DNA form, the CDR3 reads TGTGCCAGCAGCGCAGGGTCTGGAAACACCATATATTTT.

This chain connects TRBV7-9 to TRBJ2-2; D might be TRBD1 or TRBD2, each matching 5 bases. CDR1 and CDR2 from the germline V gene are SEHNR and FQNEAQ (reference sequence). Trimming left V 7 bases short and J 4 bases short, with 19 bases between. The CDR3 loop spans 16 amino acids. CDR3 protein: CASTPGVGARTGELFF. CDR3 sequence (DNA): TGTGCCAGCACCCCCGGGGTAGGGGCACGCACCGGGGAGCTGTTTTTT. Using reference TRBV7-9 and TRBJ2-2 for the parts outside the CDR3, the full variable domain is DTGVSQNPRHKITKRGQNVTFRCDPISEHNRLYWYRQTLGQGPEFLTYFQNEAQLEKSRLLSDRFSAERPKGSFSTLEIQRTEQGDSAMYLCASTPGVGARTGELFFGEGSRLTVL.

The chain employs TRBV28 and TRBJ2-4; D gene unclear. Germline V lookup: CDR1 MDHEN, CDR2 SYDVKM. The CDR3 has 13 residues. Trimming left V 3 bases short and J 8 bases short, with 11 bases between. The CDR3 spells CASSLYAADIQYF. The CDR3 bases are TGTGCCAGCAGTTTGTACGCCGCGGACATTCAGTACTTC.

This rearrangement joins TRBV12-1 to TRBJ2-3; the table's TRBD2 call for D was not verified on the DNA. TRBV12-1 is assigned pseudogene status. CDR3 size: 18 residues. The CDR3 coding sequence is TGTGCCAGCAGCTTTCAAAGCCAGCGGGGGGGAAGCACAGATACGCAGTATTTT. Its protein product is CASSFQSQRGGSTDTQYF.

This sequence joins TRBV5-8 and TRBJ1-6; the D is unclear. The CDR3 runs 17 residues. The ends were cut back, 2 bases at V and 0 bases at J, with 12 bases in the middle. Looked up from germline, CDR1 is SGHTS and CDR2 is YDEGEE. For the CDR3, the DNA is TGTGCCAGCAGCTTATCTGGCGGCAGCTCCTATAATTCACCCCTCCACTTT. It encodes CASSLSGGSSYNSPLHF. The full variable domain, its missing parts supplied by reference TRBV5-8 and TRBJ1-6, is EAGVTQSPTHLIKTRGQQATLRCSPISGHTSVYWYQQALGLGLQFLLWYDEGEERNRGNFPPRFSGRQFPNYSSELNVNALELEDSALYLCASSLSGGSSYNSPLHFGNGTRLTVT.

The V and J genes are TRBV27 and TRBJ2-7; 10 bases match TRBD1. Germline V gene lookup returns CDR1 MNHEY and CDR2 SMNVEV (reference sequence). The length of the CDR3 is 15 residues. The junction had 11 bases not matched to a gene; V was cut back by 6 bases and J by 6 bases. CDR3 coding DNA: TGTGCCAGCAGACCTCAAGACAGGGGGCAGCGCGAGCAGTACTTC. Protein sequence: CASRPQDRGQREQYF.

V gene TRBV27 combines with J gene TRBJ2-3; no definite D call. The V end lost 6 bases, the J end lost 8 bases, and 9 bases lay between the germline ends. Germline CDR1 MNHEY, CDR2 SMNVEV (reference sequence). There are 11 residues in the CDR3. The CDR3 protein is CASSSLGTQYF. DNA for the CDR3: TGTGCCAGCAGCTCATTAGGTACGCAGTATTTT.

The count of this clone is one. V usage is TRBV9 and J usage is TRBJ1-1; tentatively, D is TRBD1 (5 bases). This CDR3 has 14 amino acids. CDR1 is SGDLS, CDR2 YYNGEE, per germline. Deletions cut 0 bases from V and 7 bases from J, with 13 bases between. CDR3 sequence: CASSVGGTVSEAFF. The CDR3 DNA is TGTGCCAGCAGCGTAGGTGGGACCGTCAGTGAAGCTTTCTTT.

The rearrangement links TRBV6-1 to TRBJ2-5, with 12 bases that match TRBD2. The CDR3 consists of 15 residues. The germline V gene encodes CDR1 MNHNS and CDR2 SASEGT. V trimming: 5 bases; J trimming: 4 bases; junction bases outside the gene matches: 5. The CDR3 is CASSPLAGGRETQYF. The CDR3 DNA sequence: TGTGCCAGCAGTCCCCTAGCGGGGGGGAGAGAGACCCAGTACTTC.

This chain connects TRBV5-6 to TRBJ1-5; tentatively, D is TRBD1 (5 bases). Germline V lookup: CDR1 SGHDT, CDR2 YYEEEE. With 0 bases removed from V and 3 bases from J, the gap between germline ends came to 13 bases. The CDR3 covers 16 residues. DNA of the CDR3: TGTGCCAGCAGCTTGGGGGGCAGCGGTTACAATCAGCCCCAGCATTTT. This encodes CASSLGGSGYNQPQHF.

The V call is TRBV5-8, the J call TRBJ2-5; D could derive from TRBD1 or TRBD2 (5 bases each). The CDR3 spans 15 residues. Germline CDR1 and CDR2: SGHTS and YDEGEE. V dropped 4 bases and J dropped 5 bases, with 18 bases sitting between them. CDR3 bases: TGTGCCAGCAGCCCACTAGGGGCAGGGACGGAGACCCAGTACTTC. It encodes CASSPLGAGTETQYF.

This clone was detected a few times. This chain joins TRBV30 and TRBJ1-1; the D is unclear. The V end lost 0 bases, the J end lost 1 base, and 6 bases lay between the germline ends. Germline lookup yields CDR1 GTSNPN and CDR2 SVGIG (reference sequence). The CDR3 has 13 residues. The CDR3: CAWSVGRNTEAFF. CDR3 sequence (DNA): TGTGCCTGGAGTGTAGGCAGGAACACTGAAGCTTTCTTT.

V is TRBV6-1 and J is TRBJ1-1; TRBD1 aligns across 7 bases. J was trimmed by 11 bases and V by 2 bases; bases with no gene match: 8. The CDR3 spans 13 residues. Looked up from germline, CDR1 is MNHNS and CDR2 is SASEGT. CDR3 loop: CASSERGPSLAFF. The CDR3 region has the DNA TGTGCCAGCAGTGAAAGGGGGCCCAGTCTGGCTTTCTTT.

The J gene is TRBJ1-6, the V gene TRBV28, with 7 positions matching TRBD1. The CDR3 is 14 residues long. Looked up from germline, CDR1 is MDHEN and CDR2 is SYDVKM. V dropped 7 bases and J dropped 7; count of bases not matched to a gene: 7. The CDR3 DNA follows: TGTGCCAGCAATAGCGGGACAGAGAATTCACCCCTCCACTTT. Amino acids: CASNSGTENSPLHF.

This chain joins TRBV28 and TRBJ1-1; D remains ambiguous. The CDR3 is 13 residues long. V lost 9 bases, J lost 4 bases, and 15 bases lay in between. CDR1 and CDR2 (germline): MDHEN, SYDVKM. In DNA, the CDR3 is TGTGCCAGTACTCTCCGGTTGGGCACTGAAGCTTTCTTT. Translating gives CASTLRLGTEAFF.

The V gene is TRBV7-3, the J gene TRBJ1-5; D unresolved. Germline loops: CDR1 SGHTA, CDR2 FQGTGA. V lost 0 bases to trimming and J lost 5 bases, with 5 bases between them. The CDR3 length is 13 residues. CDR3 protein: CASSLTRDQPQHF. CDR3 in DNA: TGTGCCAGCAGCTTAACGAGAGATCAGCCCCAGCATTTT.

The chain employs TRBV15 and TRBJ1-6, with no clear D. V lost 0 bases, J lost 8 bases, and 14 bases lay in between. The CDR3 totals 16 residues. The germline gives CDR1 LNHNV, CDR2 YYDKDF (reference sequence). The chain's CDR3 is CATSRDPPGRDSPLHF. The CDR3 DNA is TGTGCCACCAGCAGAGATCCGCCAGGTCGGGATTCACCCCTCCACTTT.

The CDR3 DNA is TGCGCCAGCAGCTCTACGAGGCAGAGAGAAACTGAAGCTTTCTTT. This encodes CASSSTRQRETEAFF. The V call is TRBV4-1, the J call TRBJ1-1; D is ambiguous. Looked up from germline, CDR1 is MGHRA and CDR2 is YSYEKL. V was trimmed by 5 bases and J by 5 bases, leaving 18 bases between them. The CDR3 is 15 residues long.

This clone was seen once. The CDR3, as DNA: TGTGCCATCACGGGAGACTCCTATAATTCACCCCTCCACTTT. This sequence encodes CAITGDSYNSPLHF. The V call is TRBV10-3, the J call TRBJ1-6; D is undetermined. Germline assignment: CDR1 ENHRY and CDR2 SYGVKD. The CDR3 length is 14 residues. The V end lost 7 bases, the J end lost 0 bases, and 7 bases lay between the germline ends.

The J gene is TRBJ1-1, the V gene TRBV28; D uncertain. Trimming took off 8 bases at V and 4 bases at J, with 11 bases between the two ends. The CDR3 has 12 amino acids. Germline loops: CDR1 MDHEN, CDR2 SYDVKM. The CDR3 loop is CASLPSGTEAFF. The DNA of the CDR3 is TGTGCCAGCCTCCCCAGCGGCACTGAAGCTTTCTTT.